Listed below are T cell receptor beta chains from one sample, sequenced in a study of blood T cell repertoires in COVID-19. Produced via immunoSEQ multiplex PCR; TCRdb's table is partial and in-frame only. The sample lists about 230,000 clones; approximately 88% were seen once. The specimen was PBMCs or T cells enriched from blood (not recorded which). These receptors all come from a woman aged 40 to 49 with acute COVID-19. CDR3s include the opening cysteine and the closing phenylalanine or tryptophan. Each record gives: J gene, D gene, clone size, V gene, CDR3 protein, CDR3 DNA. A D gene is named only where the DNA matches it firmly. Clone size is shown for a subset of rows, as once, few, many or a class of expanded clone.

J: TRBJ1-2; D: .; size: few; V: TRBV7-9; CDR3: CASSPGYGYTF; DNA: TGTGCCAGCAGCCCCGGGTATGGCTACACCTTC
J: TRBJ2-5; D: TRBD2; size: .; V: TRBV2; CDR3: CASSALAGGRETQYF; DNA: TGTGCCAGCAGTGCACTAGCGGGGGGCCGTGAGACCCAGTACTTC
J: TRBJ2-1; D: .; size: .; V: TRBV21-1; CDR3: CASSKGRDEQFF; DNA: TGTGCCAGCAGTAAGGGGAGGGATGAGCAGTTCTTC
J: TRBJ2-1; D: .; size: .; V: TRBV5-8; CDR3: CASSRRVIANEQFF; DNA: TGTGCCAGCAGCCGGCGGGTGATTGCTAATGAGCAGTTCTTC
J: TRBJ2-3; D: TRBD2; size: .; V: TRBV18; CDR3: CASSPGLAGGMADTQYF; DNA: TGTGCCAGCTCACCCGGACTAGCGGGGGGCATGGCAGATACGCAGTATTTT
J: TRBJ2-3; D: TRBD2; size: once; V: TRBV11-3; CDR3: CASSFGTGMTSGRLGQYF; DNA: TGTGCCAGCAGCTTCGGGACAGGGATGACTAGCGGGAGGTTGGGGCAGTATTTT
J: TRBJ1-1; D: TRBD1; size: .; V: TRBV18; CDR3: CASSPQRGQNTEAFF; DNA: TGTGCCAGCTCACCACAGAGGGGGCAGAACACTGAAGCTTTCTTT
J: TRBJ2-5; D: TRBD2; size: .; V: TRBV7-8; CDR3: CASSSPGGETSGRALGETQYF; DNA: TGTGCCAGCAGCTCACCCGGGGGGGAAACTAGCGGGAGGGCCCTCGGTGAGACCCAGTACTTC
J: TRBJ1-5; D: .; size: once; V: TRBV30; CDR3: CAWSITTGNQPQHF; DNA: TGTGCCTGGAGTATAACCACAGGGAATCAGCCCCAGCATTTT
J: TRBJ2-1; D: .; size: many; V: TRBV4-3; CDR3: CASSQVTRSDEQFF; DNA: TGCGCCAGCAGCCAAGTGACTAGGAGCGATGAGCAGTTCTTC
J: TRBJ2-3; D: TRBD2; size: .; V: TRBV5-4; CDR3: CASSLASRGVDTQYF; DNA: TGTGCCAGCAGCTTGGCCTCGCGGGGGGTGGATACGCAGTATTTT
J: TRBJ2-7; D: TRBD1; size: .; V: TRBV12-3/TRBV12-4; CDR3: CASSFSGTGENF; DNA: TGTGCCAGCAGTTTCTCCGGGACAGGGGAAAACTTC
J: TRBJ1-3; D: TRBD1; size: few; V: TRBV7-2; CDR3: CASSPRGQDTIYF; DNA: TGTGCCAGCAGCCCAAGGGGACAGGACACCATATATTTT
J: TRBJ2-7; D: TRBD1; size: .; V: TRBV5-1; CDR3: CASSFDRGNHEQYF; DNA: TGCGCCAGCAGCTTTGACAGGGGTAACCACGAGCAGTACTTC